The rows below give T cell receptor beta chains drawn from one sample of a study of T cells expressing NK-cell markers. Reprocessing the 5' RACE reads, TCRdb reports a single entry for every CDR3 protein and omits DNA. The sample has 120,000 to 150,000 distinct CDR3 sequences. The sequenced sample was blood T cells: a sorted CD56 or NKG2C T cell subset, CD4+ or CD8+ T cells, or bulk PBMC T cells (not recorded which). These TCRs come from a man between 18 and 29 years old in good health. The CDR3 runs from the conserved cysteine through the conserved F or W. Fields, in order: J gene, V gene, CDR3 protein.

>TRBJ2-3|TRBV29-1
CSVETRPDTQYF
>TRBJ2-2|TRBV5-1
CASTGAGGTGELFF
>TRBJ2-3|TRBV29-1
CSVAGQGEVDTQYF
>TRBJ1-2|TRBV29-1
CSVTGNYGYTF
>TRBJ2-1|TRBV29-1
CSLGTQNNEQFF
>TRBJ1-3|TRBV27
CASSMDTQAGNTIYF
>TRBJ2-1|TRBV4-1
CASRPLAEPYNEQFF
>TRBJ2-3|TRBV7-3
CASSLTLAGGTDTQYF
>TRBJ2-7|TRBV7-8
CASWDSSYEQYF
>TRBJ1-1|TRBV5-5
CASSRGRSTEAFF
>TRBJ1-1|TRBV7-8
CASRHRQEAFF
>TRBJ1-1|TRBV7-8
CASSLAQGTEAFF
>TRBJ2-2|TRBV5-6
CASSLGLAGPTGELFF
>TRBJ2-5|TRBV6-5
CASSYTPGQGILETQYF
>TRBJ2-1|TRBV7-2
CASSLTGSNEQFF
>TRBJ1-2|TRBV30
CAWAGLTGGAEGYGYTF
>TRBJ1-6|TRBV4-2
CASSQGTAPNSPLHF
>TRBJ2-3|TRBV20-1
CSARDLSGSFADTQYF
>TRBJ1-1|TRBV12-3/TRBV12-4
CASSYRDGYTEAFF
>TRBJ1-5|TRBV12-3/TRBV12-4
CASSEADSLNQPQHF
>TRBJ1-6|TRBV12-3/TRBV12-4
CASQQAGGDSPLHF
>TRBJ2-1|TRBV18
CASSPPQREAYNEQFF
>TRBJ2-5|TRBV19
CASSTTQRSRETQYF
>TRBJ2-5|TRBV18
CASSRSTGTGETQYF
>TRBJ1-1|TRBV12-5
CASGSGQGLDTEAFF
>TRBJ1-6|TRBV28
CASSLGTGGEGGNTNSPLHF
>TRBJ2-7|TRBV12-3/TRBV12-4
CASSNLAGGYEQYF
>TRBJ2-5|TRBV9
CASSPDSHETQYF
>TRBJ2-1|TRBV7-9
CASSPPTSGRGNEQFF
>TRBJ1-2|TRBV25-1
CASSIGGEVYGYTF
>TRBJ1-2|TRBV5-6
CASSLYGDGYTF
>TRBJ2-1|TRBV18
CASSLGQASSYNEQFF
>TRBJ1-5|TRBV6-4
CASSAGYRDRGPQPQHF
>TRBJ2-1|TRBV4-1
CASSPGDGYNEQFF
>TRBJ1-5|TRBV5-5
CASSYEPGAHQPQHF
>TRBJ2-7|TRBV3-1
CASSRLVAGEIRYEQYF
>TRBJ2-1|TRBV12-3/TRBV12-4
CASSPSASSYNEQFF
>TRBJ2-3|TRBV27
CASRNYLGADTQYF
>TRBJ1-1|TRBV5-1
CASSPVGQATEAFF
>TRBJ2-7|TRBV4-2
CASSQGPDTYSYEQYF
>TRBJ2-3|TRBV6-5
CASSSNPSGSWTDTQYF
>TRBJ1-2|TRBV20-1
CSARVQDGDYGYTF
>TRBJ1-1|TRBV25-1
CASSVGATNTEAFF
>TRBJ2-5|TRBV6-2/TRBV6-3
CASSYPKDRGGETQYF
>TRBJ1-2|TRBV27
CASSSPDRGAYGYTF
>TRBJ2-1|TRBV29-1
CSVETGWDSYNEQFF
>TRBJ2-5|TRBV2
CASSEWGTGGGQETQYF
>TRBJ2-1|TRBV27
CASSIAGLPYNEQFF
>TRBJ2-1|TRBV24-1
CATSDPGRGFLLNEQFF
>TRBJ2-7|TRBV7-2
CASSFFSGSSYEQYF
>TRBJ2-1|TRBV29-1
CSVVRGGEYNEQFF
>TRBJ2-3|TRBV12-3/TRBV12-4
CASTQNRITDTQYF
>TRBJ2-7|TRBV15
CATSRDRQGSSYEQYF
>TRBJ2-3|TRBV5-4
CASSLFVGDTDTQYF
>TRBJ2-7|TRBV5-1
CASSLGDTLELEQYF